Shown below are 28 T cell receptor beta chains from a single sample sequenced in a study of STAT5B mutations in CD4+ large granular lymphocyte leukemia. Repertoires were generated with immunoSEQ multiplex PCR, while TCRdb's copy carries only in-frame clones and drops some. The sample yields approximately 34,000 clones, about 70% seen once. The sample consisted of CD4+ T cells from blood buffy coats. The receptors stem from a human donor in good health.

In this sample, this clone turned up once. The CDR3 sequence: CACNLAGGFYEQYF. The CDR3 DNA is TGTGCCTGCAACCTAGCGGGGGGATTCTACGAGCAGTACTTC. The V and J genes are TRBV30 and TRBJ2-7, with 11 positions matching TRBD2. Germline V gives CDR1 GTSNPN, CDR2 SVGIG (reference sequence). Trimming at V came to 6 bases and at J to 3 bases, leaving 7 bases not matched to a gene. There are 14 residues in the CDR3.

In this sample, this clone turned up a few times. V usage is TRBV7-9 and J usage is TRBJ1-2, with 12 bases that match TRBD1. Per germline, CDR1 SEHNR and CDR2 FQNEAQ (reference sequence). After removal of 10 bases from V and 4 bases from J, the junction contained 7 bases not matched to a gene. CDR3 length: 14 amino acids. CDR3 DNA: TGTGCCACCATCGGGACAGGGGGCGGCTATGGCTACACCTTC. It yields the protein CATIGTGGGYGYTF.

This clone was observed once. CDR3 sequence: CASSQAGTSGLYEQYF. CDR3 coding DNA: TGCGCCAGCAGCCAGGCCGGGACTAGCGGGTTATACGAGCAGTACTTC. This chain joins TRBV4-3 and TRBJ2-7; TRBD2 agrees at 12 bases. J was trimmed by 4 bases and V by 3 bases; bases with no gene match: 7. The CDR3 loop spans 16 amino acids. The germline gives CDR1 LGHNA, CDR2 YSLEER.

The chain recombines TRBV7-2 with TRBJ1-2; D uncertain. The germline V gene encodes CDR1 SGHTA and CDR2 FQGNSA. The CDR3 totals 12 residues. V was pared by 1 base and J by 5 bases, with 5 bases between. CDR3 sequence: CASSLDGYGYTF. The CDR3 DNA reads TGTGCCAGCAGCTTAGATGGATATGGCTACACCTTC.

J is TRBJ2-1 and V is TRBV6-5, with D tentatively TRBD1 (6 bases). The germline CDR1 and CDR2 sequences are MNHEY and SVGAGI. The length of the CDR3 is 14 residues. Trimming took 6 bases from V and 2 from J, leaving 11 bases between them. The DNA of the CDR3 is TGTGCCAGCAGAATAGAGGGGGCCTACAATGAGCAGTTCTTC. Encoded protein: CASRIEGAYNEQFF.

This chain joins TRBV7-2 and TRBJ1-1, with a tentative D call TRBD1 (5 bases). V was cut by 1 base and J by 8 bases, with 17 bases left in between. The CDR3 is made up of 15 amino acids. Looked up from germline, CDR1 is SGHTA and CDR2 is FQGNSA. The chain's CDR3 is CASSLEGLGGREAFF. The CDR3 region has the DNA TGTGCCAGCAGCTTAGAAGGCTTGGGGGGAAGAGAAGCTTTCTTT. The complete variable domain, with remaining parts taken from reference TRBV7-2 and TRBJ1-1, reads GAGVSQSPSNKVTEKGKDVELRCDPISGHTALYWYRQSLGQGLEFLIYFQGNSAPDKSGLPSDRFSAERTGGSVSTLTIQRTQQEDSAVYLCASSLEGLGGREAFFGQGTRLTVV.

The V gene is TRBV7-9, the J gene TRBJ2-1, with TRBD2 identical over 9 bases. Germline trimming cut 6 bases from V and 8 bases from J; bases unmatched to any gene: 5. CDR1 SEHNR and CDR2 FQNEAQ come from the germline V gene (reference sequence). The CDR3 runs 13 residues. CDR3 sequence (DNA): TGTGCCAGCAGTCTAGCGGGGCCCGATGAGCAGTTCTTC. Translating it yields CASSLAGPDEQFF.

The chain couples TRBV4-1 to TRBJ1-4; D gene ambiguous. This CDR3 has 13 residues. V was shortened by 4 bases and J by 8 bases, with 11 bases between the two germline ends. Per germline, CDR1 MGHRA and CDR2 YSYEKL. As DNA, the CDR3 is TGCGCCAGCAGCCGGGCCGTGGGAGAAAAACTGTTTTTT. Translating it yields CASSRAVGEKLFF.

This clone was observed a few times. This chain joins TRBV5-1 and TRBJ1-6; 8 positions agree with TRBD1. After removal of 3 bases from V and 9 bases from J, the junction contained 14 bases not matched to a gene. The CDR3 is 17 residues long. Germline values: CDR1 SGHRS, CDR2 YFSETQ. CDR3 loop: CASSWDGMGQDSSPLHF. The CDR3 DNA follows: TGCGCCAGCAGCTGGGACGGAATGGGACAGGATAGTTCACCCCTCCACTTT.

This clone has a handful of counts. CDR3 DNA: TGTGCCAGTAGTATAGGCGGGGGGGCGAAAGAGCAGTTCTTC. This codes for CASSIGGGAKEQFF. The rearrangement joins TRBV19 to TRBJ2-1, with 9 nucleotides matching TRBD2. V was pared by 1 base and J by 10 bases, with 5 bases of the junction left unmatched. The CDR3 contains 14 residues. Germline V lookup: CDR1 LNHDA, CDR2 SQIVND (reference sequence).

The DNA of the CDR3 is TGTGCCAGCAGCGTAGACGGGAACACCATATATTTT. It translates to CASSVDGNTIYF. The rearrangement joins TRBV9 to TRBJ1-3; D is unresolved. Germline CDR1 and CDR2: SGDLS and YYNGEE. Between the trimmed V and J ends, which lost 0 bases and 7 bases, there was a span of 5 bases. The CDR3 contains 12 residues.

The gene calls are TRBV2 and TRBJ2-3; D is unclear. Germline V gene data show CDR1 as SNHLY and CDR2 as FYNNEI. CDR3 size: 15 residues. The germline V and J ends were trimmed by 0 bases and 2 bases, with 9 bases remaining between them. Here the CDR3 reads CASSEARDDTDTQYF. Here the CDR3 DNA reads TGTGCCAGCAGTGAAGCGCGAGACGACACAGATACGCAGTATTTT. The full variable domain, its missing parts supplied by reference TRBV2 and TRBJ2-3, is EPEVTQTPSHQVTQMGQEVILRCVPISNHLYFYWYRQILGQKVEFLVSFYNNEISEKSEIFDDQFSVERPDGSNFTLKIRSTKLEDSAMYFCASSEARDDTDTQYFGPGTRLTVL.

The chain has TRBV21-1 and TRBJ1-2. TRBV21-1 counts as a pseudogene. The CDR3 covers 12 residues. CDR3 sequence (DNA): TGTGCCAGCAGCAAACCGGGGGGGGGCTACACCTTC. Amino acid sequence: CASSKPGGGYTF.

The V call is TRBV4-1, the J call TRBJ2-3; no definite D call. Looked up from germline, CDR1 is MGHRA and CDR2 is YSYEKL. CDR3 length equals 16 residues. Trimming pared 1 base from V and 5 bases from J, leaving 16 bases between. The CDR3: CASSQALTPWIDTQYF. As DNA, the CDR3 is TGCGCCAGCAGCCAAGCCCTAACTCCATGGATAGATACGCAGTATTTT.

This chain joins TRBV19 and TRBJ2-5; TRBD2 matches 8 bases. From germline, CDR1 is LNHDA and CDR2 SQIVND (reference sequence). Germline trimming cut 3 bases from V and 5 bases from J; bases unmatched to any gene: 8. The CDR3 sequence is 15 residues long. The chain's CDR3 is CASSMGRGGWETQYF. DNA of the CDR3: TGTGCCAGTAGTATGGGTCGGGGGGGATGGGAGACCCAGTACTTC.

This CDR3 is CSVEDRRLDYGYTF. The DNA for the CDR3 is TGCAGCGTTGAAGATCGGAGGTTAGACTATGGCTACACCTTC. The chain links TRBV29-1 to TRBJ1-2; D is uncertain. The germline V gene encodes CDR1 SQVTM and CDR2 ANQGSEA. The CDR3 is 14 residues long. Trimming removed 0 bases at V and 3 bases at J, with 11 bases between. The full variable domain, with the rest looked up from reference TRBV29-1 and TRBJ1-2, is SAVISQKPSRDICQRGTSLTIQCQVDSQVTMMFWYRQQPGQSLTLIATANQGSEATYESGFVIDKFPISRPNLTFSTLTVSNMSPEDSSIYLCSVEDRRLDYGYTFGSGTRLTVV.

The CDR3 sequence: CASSMGLGGYTF. CDR3 in DNA: TGTGCCAGCAGTATGGGGTTGGGTGGCTACACCTTC. V is TRBV6-5 and J is TRBJ1-2; unclear D gene. V gave up 5 bases and J gave up 7 bases, with 11 bases separating them. The CDR3 has 12 amino acids. The germline CDR1 and CDR2 sequences are MNHEY and SVGAGI.

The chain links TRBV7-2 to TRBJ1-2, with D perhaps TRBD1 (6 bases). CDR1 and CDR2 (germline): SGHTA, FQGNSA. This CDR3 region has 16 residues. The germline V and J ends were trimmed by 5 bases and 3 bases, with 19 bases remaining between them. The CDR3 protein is CASSPGRGWQDYGYTF. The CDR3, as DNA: TGTGCCAGCAGCCCCGGGAGGGGGTGGCAGGACTATGGCTACACCTTC.

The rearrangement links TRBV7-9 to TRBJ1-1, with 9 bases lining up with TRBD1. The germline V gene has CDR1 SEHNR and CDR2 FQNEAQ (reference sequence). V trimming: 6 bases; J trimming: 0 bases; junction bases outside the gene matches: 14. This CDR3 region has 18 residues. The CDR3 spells CASSFLTGQGSLNTEAFF. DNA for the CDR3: TGTGCCAGCAGTTTTCTAACGGGACAGGGAAGTTTGAACACTGAAGCTTTCTTT.

The CDR3 loop is CASSGAKGAGEQYF. The CDR3 DNA sequence: TGTGCCAGCAGCGGCGCGAAGGGGGCAGGGGAGCAGTACTTC. V gene TRBV5-4 combines with J gene TRBJ2-7; TRBD1 aligns across 7 bases. The germline gives CDR1 SGHNT, CDR2 YYREEE (reference sequence). The J segment lost 7 bases and the V segment lost 4 bases, leaving 11 bases of the junction unmatched. CDR3 length: 14 residues.

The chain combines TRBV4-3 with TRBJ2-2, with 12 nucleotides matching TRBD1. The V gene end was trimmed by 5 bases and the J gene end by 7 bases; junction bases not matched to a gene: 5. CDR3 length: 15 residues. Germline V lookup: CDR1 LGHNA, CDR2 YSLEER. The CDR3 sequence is CASSTGTGGNGELFF. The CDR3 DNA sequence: TGCGCCAGCAGCACCGGGACAGGGGGCAACGGGGAGCTGTTTTTT.

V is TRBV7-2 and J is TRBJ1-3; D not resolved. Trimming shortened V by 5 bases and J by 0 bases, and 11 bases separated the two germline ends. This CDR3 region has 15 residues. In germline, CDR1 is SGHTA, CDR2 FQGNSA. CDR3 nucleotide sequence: TGTGCCAGCAGCCCACCGGGTTTCTCTGGAAACACCATATATTTT. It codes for CASSPPGFSGNTIYF.

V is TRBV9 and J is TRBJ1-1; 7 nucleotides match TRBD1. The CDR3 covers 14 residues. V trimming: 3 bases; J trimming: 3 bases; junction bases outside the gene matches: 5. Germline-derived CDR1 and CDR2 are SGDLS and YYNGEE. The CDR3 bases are TGTGCCAGCAGCGCACAGGGGATGGACACTGAAGCTTTCTTT. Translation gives CASSAQGMDTEAFF.

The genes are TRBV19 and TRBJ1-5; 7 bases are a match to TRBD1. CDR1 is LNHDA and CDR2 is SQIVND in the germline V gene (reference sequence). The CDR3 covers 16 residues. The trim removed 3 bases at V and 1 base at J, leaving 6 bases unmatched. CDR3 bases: TGTGCCAGTAGTATGCAGGGGGTGGTCAGCAATCAGCCCCAGCATTTT. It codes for CASSMQGVVSNQPQHF.

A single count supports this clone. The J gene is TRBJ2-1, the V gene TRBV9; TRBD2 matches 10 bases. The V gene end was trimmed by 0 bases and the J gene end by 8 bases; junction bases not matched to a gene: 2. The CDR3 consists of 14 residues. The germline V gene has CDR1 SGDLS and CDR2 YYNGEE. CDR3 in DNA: TGTGCCAGCAGCGTAGGTAGCGGGGGGTATGAGCAGTTCTTC. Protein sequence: CASSVGSGGYEQFF.

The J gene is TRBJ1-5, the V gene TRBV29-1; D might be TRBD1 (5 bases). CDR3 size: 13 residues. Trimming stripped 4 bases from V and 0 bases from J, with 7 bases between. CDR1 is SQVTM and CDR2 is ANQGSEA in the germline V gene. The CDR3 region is CSVGGHSNQPQHF. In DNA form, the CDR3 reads TGCAGCGTTGGAGGACATAGCAATCAGCCCCAGCATTTT.

The CDR3 sequence is CAWSVRTRDYGYTF. The CDR3 DNA is TGTGCCTGGAGTGTAAGGACCCGGGACTATGGCTACACCTTC. The chain couples TRBV30 to TRBJ1-2, with unresolved D. Germline loops: CDR1 GTSNPN, CDR2 SVGIG (reference sequence). The CDR3 extends over 14 amino acids. Trimming pared 0 bases from V and 3 bases from J, leaving 11 bases between.

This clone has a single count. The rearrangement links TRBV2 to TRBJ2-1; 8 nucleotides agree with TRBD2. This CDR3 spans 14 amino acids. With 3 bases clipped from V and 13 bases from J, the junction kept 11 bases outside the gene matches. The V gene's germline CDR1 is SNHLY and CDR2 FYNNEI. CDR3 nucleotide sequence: TGTGCCAGCAGTGAGTTCTTGCGGGGGGCTGTACAGTTCTTC. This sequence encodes CASSEFLRGAVQFF.